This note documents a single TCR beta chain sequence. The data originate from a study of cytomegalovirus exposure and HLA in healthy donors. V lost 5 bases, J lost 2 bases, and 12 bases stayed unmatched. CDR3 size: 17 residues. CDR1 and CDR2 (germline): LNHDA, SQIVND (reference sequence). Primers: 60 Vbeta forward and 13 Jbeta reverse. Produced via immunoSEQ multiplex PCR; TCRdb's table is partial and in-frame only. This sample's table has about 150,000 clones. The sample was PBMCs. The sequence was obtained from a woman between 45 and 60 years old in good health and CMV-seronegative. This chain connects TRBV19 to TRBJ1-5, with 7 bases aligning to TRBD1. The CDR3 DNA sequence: TGTGCCAGTAGTCTTAACAGGGGATTTGGGCGCAATCAGCCCCAGCATTTT. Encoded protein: CASSLNRGFGRNQPQHF.